The clone carrying this TCR beta chain has ten or more counts. Its antigen is still unknown. Amplification of TCR alpha and beta CDR3 regions from RNA used iRepertoire nested multiplex PCR. TCRdb reprocessed the multiplex PCR reads with MiXCR, giving one entry per CDR3 protein. The sample has around 90,000 distinct CDR3 sequences, about 40% seen once. V lost 6 bases and J lost 2; bases outside the gene matches: 7. The germline gives CDR1 MDHEN, CDR2 SYDVKM. This CDR3 contains 14 residues. This sample stems from a study of glioma-infiltrating T cells. Broader study findings: Tissue-blood divergence was below expectation in non-neoplastic patients, above in gliomas.

This sequence joins TRBV28 and TRBJ2-7, with 7 bases matching TRBD1. This receptor was obtained from a human donor with low-grade glioma or glioblastoma, undergoing nonglioma brain surgery, or in good health (not recorded which). The sample comprised glioma tissue, nonneoplastic brain tissue, or PBMCs (not recorded which). The DNA for the CDR3 is TGTGCCAGCAGCCCAGCGACAGGGACCTACGAGCAGTACTTC. The encoded protein is CASSPATGTYEQYF.